This is a list of T cell receptor beta chains from one sample in a study of shared clonotypes between healthy human individuals. Profiled with immunoSEQ multiplex PCR; TCRdb holds only in-frame clones, not every one. The profile covers some 1,100,000 clones, with 75% to 85% appearing a single time and about 0.52% taken by the ten largest. Sequences were obtained from memory CD4+ T cells from PBMCs. These receptors originate from a man aged 18 to 35 in good health. Some clones in this sample may be carry-over from other donors' samples. CDR3s include the opening cysteine and the closing phenylalanine or tryptophan. The order of the fields is D gene, V gene, clone size, J gene, CDR3 DNA, CDR3 protein. A D gene is named only where the DNA matches it firmly. Size is omitted from some rows. Given values are once, few, many or a class for expanded clones.

>.|TRBV11-3|.|TRBJ1-5
TGTGCCAGCAGCCCCGGGCCGGTTCTGGGTCAGCCCCAGCATTTT
CASSPGPVLGQPQHF
>.|TRBV2|.|TRBJ2-1
TGTGCCAGCAGTGAACCCGGGAATGAGCAGTTCTTC
CASSEPGNEQFF
>TRBD2|TRBV5-1|many|TRBJ2-5
TGCGCCAGCAGCGGGGGACTAGCGGGAGTAGGGGAGACCCAGTACTTC
CASSGGLAGVGETQYF
>.|TRBV29-1|.|TRBJ1-4
TGCAGCGTCCGTGACAGGCTTGGGACTAATGAAAAACTGTTTTTT
CSVRDRLGTNEKLFF
>.|TRBV5-1|.|TRBJ1-2
TGCGCCAGCAGCTTGGACAGGGCCAACTATGGCTACACCTTC
CASSLDRANYGYTF
>.|TRBV19|.|TRBJ1-5
TGTGCCAGTGTAAAGATAGACGGATTCAATCAGCCCCAGCATTTT
CASVKIDGFNQPQHF
>TRBD1|TRBV7-8|.|TRBJ2-7
TGTGCCAGCAGCTTAGCCGGGACAGGGGGCAAGCAGTACTTC
CASSLAGTGGKQYF
>.|TRBV11-1|.|TRBJ2-7
TGTGCCAGCAGCTTAAAGGGGGGAGGCGAGCAGTACTTC
CASSLKGGGEQYF
>.|TRBV7-9|.|TRBJ1-1
TGTGCCAGCGGGCGGGAGAACACTGAAGCTTTCTTT
CASGRENTEAFF
>.|TRBV18|.|TRBJ2-6
TGTGCCAGCTCACTCCGGACCGGCTCTGGGGCCAACGTCCTGACTTTC
CASSLRTGSGANVLTF
>.|TRBV28|.|TRBJ2-7
TGTGCCAGCAGCTCTCACGCCGGGACGGAGATGTACGAGCAGTACTTC
CASSSHAGTEMYEQYF
>.|TRBV4-3|.|TRBJ2-3
TGCGCCAGCAGCCGAGGCGGAGGGGCGGCGGCTCGCGTGGCAGATACGCAGTATTTT
CASSRGGGAAARVADTQYF